Below are 17 T cell receptor beta chains sequenced from a single sample in a study of blood T cell repertoires in COVID-19. Clones were sequenced by immunoSEQ multiplex PCR, and TCRdb holds only the in-frame ones, with some missing. The sample gives 250,000 to 350,000 clones, around 90% of which show up once; more than 2% is in the top ten. The specimen was peripheral blood. Every receptor here comes from a man younger than 35 with active or convalescent COVID-19.

This sequence joins TRBV2 and TRBJ1-1; D gene unclear. From germline, CDR1 is SNHLY and CDR2 FYNNEI. The CDR3 has 13 residues. V lost 6 bases and J lost 2, with 10 bases in between. CDR3 residues: CASSAGRNTEAFF. The CDR3 DNA sequence: TGTGCCAGCAGCGCAGGCCGAAACACTGAAGCTTTCTTT.

This clone was seen only a few times. The V call is TRBV7-9, the J call TRBJ2-7; TRBD1 matches 7 bases. V was clipped by 5 bases and J by 2 bases; unmatched bases: 3. The germline gives CDR1 SEHNR, CDR2 FQNEAQ (reference sequence). CDR3 length: 13 amino acids. The CDR3 protein is CASSLDRAYEQYF. For the CDR3, the DNA is TGTGCCAGCAGCCTAGACAGGGCCTACGAGCAGTACTTC. The whole variable domain, filled in from reference TRBV7-9 and TRBJ2-7, reads DTGVSQNPRHKITKRGQNVTFRCDPISEHNRLYWYRQTLGQGPEFLTYFQNEAQLEKSRLLSDRFSAERPKGSFSTLEIQRTEQGDSAMYLCASSLDRAYEQYFGPGTRLTVT.

The J gene is TRBJ2-1, the V gene TRBV27; D is undetermined. CDR3 size: 15 residues. The germline V gene has CDR1 MNHEY and CDR2 SMNVEV (reference sequence). Trimming removed 5 bases at V and 7 bases at J, with 18 bases between. This CDR3 reads CASSSDGSEWNEQFF. In nucleotides, the CDR3 is TGTGCCAGCAGTAGCGACGGTTCGGAATGGAATGAGCAGTTCTTC.

CDR3 residues: CASSVDDTGTYEQYF. CDR3 in DNA: TGTGCCAGCAGCGTAGATGACACAGGAACCTACGAGCAGTACTTC. The chain employs TRBV9 and TRBJ2-7; weak D call: TRBD1 (5 bases). The length of the CDR3 is 15 residues. CDR1 SGDLS and CDR2 YYNGEE come from the germline V gene. V lost 0 bases and J 2 bases, leaving 12 bases between the germline ends.

This clone was observed a single time. V is TRBV4-2 and J is TRBJ2-1; 7 bases agree with TRBD2. Unmatched junction bases numbered 9, after V lost 6 bases and J lost 1 base. The CDR3 totals 16 residues. Germline V lookup: CDR1 LGHNA, CDR2 YNFKEQ. The CDR3 loop reads CASSQSPGGSYNEQFF. CDR3 nucleotides: TGTGCCAGCAGTCAGTCCCCCGGGGGGTCCTACAATGAGCAGTTCTTC.

The gene calls are TRBV4-2 and TRBJ2-2; D possibly corresponds to TRBD2 (6 bases). The CDR3 spans 17 residues. The germline CDR1 and CDR2 sequences are LGHNA and YNFKEQ. Trimming stripped 4 bases from V and 0 bases from J, with 15 bases between. CDR3 in DNA: TGTGCCAGCAGCCTTCCAGCGGGCCACGCGAACACCGGGGAGCTGTTTTTT. It specifies CASSLPAGHANTGELFF.

V gene TRBV3-1 (or the pseudogene TRBV3-2) combines with J gene TRBJ1-3; 12 bases agree with TRBD1. Germline V gene lookup returns CDR1 LGHDT and CDR2 YNNKEL (reference sequence). The CDR3 consists of 16 residues. Trimming cost V 4 bases and J 3 bases; bases outside gene matches: 4. Written as DNA, the CDR3 is TGTGCCAGCAGCCTTCGGGACAGGGGGCGTGGAAACACCATATATTTT. It is translated as CASSLRDRGRGNTIYF.

The gene calls are TRBV9 and TRBJ1-3; 9 bases are shared with TRBD1. The germline CDR1 and CDR2 sequences are SGDLS and YYNGEE. V trimming: 4 bases; J trimming: 5 bases; junction bases outside the gene matches: 7. CDR3 size: 15 residues. The CDR3 DNA reads as TGTGCCAGCAGCCCCGGGACAGGGATAAGAAACACCATATATTTT. The encoded protein is CASSPGTGIRNTIYF. The whole variable domain, remainder taken from reference TRBV9 and TRBJ1-3, is DSGVTQTPKHLITATGQRVTLRCSPRSGDLSVYWYQQSLDQGLQFLIQYYNGEERAKGNILERFSAQQFPDLHSELNLSSLELGDSALYFCASSPGTGIRNTIYFGEGSWLTVV.

This chain links TRBV18 with TRBJ1-6; 8 nucleotides match TRBD1. Germline CDR1 KGHSH, CDR2 LQKENI. The junction had 8 bases not matched to a gene; V was cut back by 3 bases and J by 4 bases. This CDR3 is built from 17 residues. The CDR3 protein is CASSPLGQGPYNSPLHF. CDR3 nucleotides: TGTGCCAGCTCACCTCTCGGACAGGGCCCTTATAATTCACCCCTCCACTTT.

This clone was detected only a few times. V gene TRBV15 combines with J gene TRBJ2-5, with a possible D match to TRBD2 (7 bases). CDR1 and CDR2 from the germline V gene are LNHNV and YYDKDF (reference sequence). V was trimmed by 2 bases and J by 2 bases, leaving 15 bases between them. The CDR3 length is 16 residues. CDR3 DNA sequence: TGTGCCACCAGCAGACGGGTGGGGGGGCGTCAAGAGACCCAGTACTTC. Translation gives CATSRRVGGRQETQYF.

In its sample, this clone was seen a few times. V usage is TRBV10-2 and J usage is TRBJ2-1; possible D gene TRBD1, 6 bases. The V end lost 7 bases, the J end lost 0 bases, and 13 bases lay between the germline ends. The CDR3 extends over 15 amino acids. Germline CDR1 WSHSY, CDR2 SAAADI. The CDR3 sequence is CASTPQGSSYNEQFF. Written as DNA, the CDR3 is TGCGCCAGCACCCCCCAGGGGAGCTCCTACAATGAGCAGTTCTTC.

The rearrangement uses TRBV5-1 and TRBJ2-7; D might be TRBD2 (7 bases). Trimming left V 0 bases short and J 3 bases short, with 13 bases between. This CDR3 has 15 residues. Germline V gives CDR1 SGHRS, CDR2 YFSETQ. CDR3 in DNA: TGCGCCAGCAGCTTGGGGGGGGGCGGGTACTACGAGCAGTACTTC. Its translation is CASSLGGGGYYEQYF.

The chain is built from TRBV15 and TRBJ2-5, with TRBD1 matching 8 bases. The junction had 8 bases not matched to a gene; V was cut back by 3 bases and J by 5 bases. This CDR3 has 15 residues. The germline V gene has CDR1 LNHNV and CDR2 YYDKDF (reference sequence). CDR3 DNA sequence: TGTGCCACCAGCAGTAGGGACAGGTGGTTTGAGACCCAGTACTTC. Translation: CATSSRDRWFETQYF.

The chain links TRBV19 to TRBJ2-1; weak D call: TRBD2 (5 bases). V lost 10 bases and J lost 8, with 15 bases in between. Germline-derived CDR1 and CDR2 are LNHDA and SQIVND (reference sequence). CDR3 length equals 12 residues. The CDR3 bases are TGTGCCAAGACCATCGAGAGGGATGAGCAGTTCTTC. Translated: CAKTIERDEQFF. The full variable domain, completed using reference TRBV19 and TRBJ2-1, is DGGITQSPKYLFRKEGQNVTLSCEQNLNHDAMYWYRQDPGQGLRLIYYSQIVNDFQKGDIAEGYSVSREKKESFPLTVTSAQKNPTAFYLCAKTIERDEQFFGPGTRLTVL.

This chain uses TRBV7-6 with TRBJ2-7, with D possibly TRBD2 on 6 matching bases. The germline CDR1 and CDR2 sequences are SGHVS and FNYEAQ. Trimming cost V 5 bases and J 6 bases, with 11 bases left between them. The CDR3 is 12 residues long. The CDR3 DNA sequence: TGTGCCAGCAGCCCTCCGGGAGCCGAGCAGTACTTC. The encoded protein is CASSPPGAEQYF.

The chain recombines TRBV13 with TRBJ2-7, with D tentatively TRBD1 (5 bases). The V end lost 6 bases, the J end lost 2 bases, and 17 bases lay between the germline ends. The CDR3 consists of 15 residues. Germline CDR1 is PRHDT and CDR2 is FYEKMQ (reference sequence). CDR3 DNA: TGTGCCAGCAGACGGCTTAGGGGAACTCCCTACGAGCAGTACTTC. Its protein is CASRRLRGTPYEQYF.

This chain connects TRBV28 to TRBJ2-4; 7 nucleotides agree with TRBD2. CDR3 length: 12 amino acids. Trimming cost V 9 bases and J 9 bases; bases outside gene matches: 8. The germline CDR1 and CDR2 sequences are MDHEN and SYDVKM. CDR3 protein: CASTLGGTIQYF. For the CDR3, the DNA is TGTGCCAGTACCCTGGGAGGGACCATTCAGTACTTC.